This TCR beta chain was recorded in a study of response to subunit inactivated influenza vaccine. CDR1 SGHTA and CDR2 FQGNSA come from the germline V gene. The CDR3 is made up of 13 amino acids. Trimming removed 4 bases at V and 6 bases at J, with 9 bases between. General observations from the study: T cells newly recruited by each seasonal influenza vaccination are few, the authors suggested.

At least ten counts were recorded for this clonotype. Its target is not known. MiXCR was run by TCRdb on the RT-PCR reads, yielding one entry per CDR3 protein. The sample yields roughly 460,000 distinct CDR3 sequences, roughly 9.7% seen once. V gene TRBV7-2 combines with J gene TRBJ2-2; D is undetermined. The source material was PBMCs from blood, sampled roughly 46 days after vaccination. The receptor was isolated from a man in his forties or fifties who received an inactivated influenza vaccine. CDR3 sequence reads: CASSSYNAGELFF. CDR3 nucleotides: TGTGCCAGCAGCTCCTATAACGCCGGGGAGCTGTTTTTT. Full variable domain (missing parts from reference TRBV7-2 and TRBJ2-2): GAGVSQSPSNKVTEKGKDVELRCDPISGHTALYWYRQSLGQGLEFLIYFQGNSAPDKSGLPSDRFSAERTGGSVSTLTIQRTQQEDSAVYLCASSSYNAGELFFGEGSRLTVL.